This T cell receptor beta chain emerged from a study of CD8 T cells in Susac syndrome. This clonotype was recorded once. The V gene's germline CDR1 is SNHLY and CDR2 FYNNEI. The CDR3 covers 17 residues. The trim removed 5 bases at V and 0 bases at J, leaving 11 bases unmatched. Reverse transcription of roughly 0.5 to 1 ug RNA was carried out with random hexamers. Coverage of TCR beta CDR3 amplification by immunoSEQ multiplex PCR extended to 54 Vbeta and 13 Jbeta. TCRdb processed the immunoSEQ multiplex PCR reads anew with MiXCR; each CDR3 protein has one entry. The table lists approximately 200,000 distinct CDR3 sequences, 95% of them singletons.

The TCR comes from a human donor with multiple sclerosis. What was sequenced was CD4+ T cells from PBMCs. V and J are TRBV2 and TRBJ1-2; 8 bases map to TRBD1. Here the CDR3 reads CASSYRDRKGTNYGYTF. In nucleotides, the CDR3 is TGTGCCAGCAGTTACCGGGACAGGAAGGGCACTAACTATGGCTACACCTTC.